This passage covers 12 T cell receptor beta chains from one sample sequenced in a study of CD8+CD57+ T cells in acquired aplastic anemia (dated by TCRdb to between 2018 and 2020). Instrument used: Illumina HiSeq 2000. Profiling of TCR beta VDJ combinations and CDR3 sequences used genomic DNA as the template. In TCRdb, the public reads were trimmed at Q25 with fastp and aligned with MiXCR, with productive beta chains retained. Rows are unified per CDR3 protein, each entry keeping the most common DNA and genes. In this sample the table shows tens of thousands of distinct CDR3 sequences, about three quarters of which occur a single time. The top ten hold around 80% of the sample. The patients picked for sequencing were ones in whom flow cytometry had shown an expansion of CD8+CD57+ cells. The sample consisted of sorted CD4+, CD8+, or CD8+CD57+ T cells (not recorded which) from PBMCs. All receptors come from a human donor with aplastic anemia.

V gene TRBV7-2 combines with J gene TRBJ2-1; D is unclear. CDR1 SGHTA and CDR2 FQGNSA come from the germline V gene. Deletions cut 6 bases from V and 6 bases from J, with 12 bases between. The CDR3 totals 13 residues. The chain's CDR3 is CASSVGPANEQFF. The CDR3 DNA follows: TGTGCCAGCAGTGTCGGACCCGCCAATGAGCAGTTCTTC. The full variable domain, rest sourced from reference TRBV7-2 and TRBJ2-1, is GAGVSQSPSNKVTEKGKDVELRCDPISGHTALYWYRQSLGQGLEFLIYFQGNSAPDKSGLPSDRFSAERTGGSVSTLTIQRTQQEDSAVYLCASSVGPANEQFFGPGTRLTVL.

This sequence joins TRBV2 and TRBJ2-1; TRBD2 is a possible D gene (6 bases). Trimming pared 7 bases from V and 3 bases from J, leaving 10 bases between. CDR1 and CDR2 (germline): SNHLY, FYNNEI. The CDR3 has 13 residues. This CDR3 reads CASMTGDYNEQFF. As DNA, the CDR3 is TGTGCCAGCATGACGGGAGACTACAATGAGCAGTTCTTC.

This chain links TRBV7-9 with TRBJ1-2; D gene unclear. Germline CDR1 and CDR2: SEHNR and FQNEAQ (reference sequence). This CDR3 spans 14 amino acids. Trimming cost V 2 bases and J 6 bases, with 13 bases left between them. CDR3 in amino acids: CASSLNLWDDGYTF. The CDR3 coding sequence is TGTGCCAGCAGCTTAAACCTTTGGGATGATGGCTACACCTTC.

The chain employs TRBV19 and TRBJ2-7; no firm D call. CDR1 and CDR2 (germline): LNHDA, SQIVND (reference sequence). The CDR3 consists of 15 residues. With 3 bases removed from V and 0 bases from J, the gap between germline ends came to 12 bases. The CDR3 sequence: CASSIQSGSSYEQYF. In DNA, the CDR3 is TGTGCCAGTAGTATCCAGTCAGGTAGCTCCTACGAGCAGTACTTC. Filled out from reference TRBV19 and TRBJ2-7, the complete variable domain reads DGGITQSPKYLFRKEGQNVTLSCEQNLNHDAMYWYRQDPGQGLRLIYYSQIVNDFQKGDIAEGYSVSREKKESFPLTVTSAQKNPTAFYLCASSIQSGSSYEQYFGPGTRLTVT.

The sample holds a few counts of this clonotype. The chain links TRBV7-9 to TRBJ2-1; the match to TRBD1 covers 7 bases. CDR3 length: 12 residues. Germline V gene data show CDR1 as SEHNR and CDR2 as FQNEAQ (reference sequence). V gave up 5 bases and J gave up 9 bases; unmatched junction bases: 4. CDR3 amino acids: CASSRQGGEQFF. Here the CDR3 DNA reads TGTGCCAGCAGCCGACAGGGCGGTGAGCAGTTCTTC.

This chain uses TRBV2 with TRBJ1-4; D gene ambiguous. Trimming left V 8 bases short and J 10 bases short, with 11 bases between. The germline CDR1 and CDR2 sequences are SNHLY and FYNNEI. The CDR3 spans 11 residues. CDR3 in amino acids: CASSEEGKLFF. The CDR3 DNA reads as TGTGCCAGCTCTGAAGAAGGAAAACTGTTTTTT. The variable domain in full, completed from reference TRBV2 and TRBJ1-4, reads EPEVTQTPSHQVTQMGQEVILRCVPISNHLYFYWYRQILGQKVEFLVSFYNNEISEKSEIFDDQFSVERPDGSNFTLKIRSTKLEDSAMYFCASSEEGKLFFGSGTQLSVL.

This clonotype was observed a handful of times. This chain's CDR3 is CASSDGGDYEQYF. The DNA of the CDR3 is TGTGCCAGCAGTGATGGTGGAGACTACGAGCAGTACTTC. The chain recombines TRBV2 with TRBJ2-7; D gene unclear. The length of the CDR3 is 13 residues. V lost 3 bases and J 3 bases, leaving 9 bases between the germline ends. In germline, CDR1 is SNHLY, CDR2 FYNNEI. The entire variable domain, with the rest obtained from reference TRBV2 and TRBJ2-7, is as follows: EPEVTQTPSHQVTQMGQEVILRCVPISNHLYFYWYRQILGQKVEFLVSFYNNEISEKSEIFDDQFSVERPDGSNFTLKIRSTKLEDSAMYFCASSDGGDYEQYFGPGTRLTVT.

The V and J genes are TRBV19 and TRBJ2-1, with 10 bases lining up with TRBD2. Germline V gives CDR1 LNHDA, CDR2 SQIVND (reference sequence). Germline trimming cut 10 bases from V and 10 bases from J; bases unmatched to any gene: 10. The CDR3 runs to 13 residues. The CDR3 spells CATMTSGSKEQFF. CDR3 DNA: TGTGCCACTATGACTAGCGGGTCAAAGGAGCAGTTCTTC.

Comment on this clonotype: The limits of the CDR3 on the DNA are not certain, so only TCRdb's listed CDR3 is given. The V gene is TRBV10-3, the J gene TRBJ1-2. Per the germline V gene, CDR1 is ENHRY and CDR2 is SYGVKD. The length of the CDR3 is 16 amino acids, counting both ends. CDR3 residues: CATAKRWGNGNYGCTF.

The J gene is TRBJ2-1, the V gene TRBV11-2; 10 bases line up with TRBD2. Germline V lookup: CDR1 SGHAT, CDR2 FQNNGV. The CDR3 is made up of 15 amino acids. The V gene end was trimmed by 0 bases and the J gene end by 9 bases; junction bases not matched to a gene: 5. In DNA form, the CDR3 reads TGTGCCAGCAGCTTAGATGCTAGCGGGAGCGGTGAGCAGTTCTTC. It specifies CASSLDASGSGEQFF. Looking up the rest from reference TRBV11-2 and TRBJ2-1 gives the full variable domain: EAGVAQSPRYKIIEKRQSVAFWCNPISGHATLYWYQQILGQGPKLLIQFQNNGVVDDSQLPKDRFSAERLKGVDSTLKIQPAKLEDSAVYLCASSLDASGSGEQFFGPGTRLTVL.

The chain joins TRBV5-6 to TRBJ2-1, with unresolved D. Trimming stripped 3 bases from V and 4 bases from J, with 11 bases between. The CDR3 is made up of 14 amino acids. CDR1 is SGHDT, CDR2 YYEEEE, per germline. CDR3 region: CASSSTTLYNEQFF. For the CDR3, the DNA is TGTGCCAGCAGCTCGACGACACTTTACAATGAGCAGTTCTTC.

The rearrangement uses TRBV7-6 and TRBJ1-6, with TRBD1 as a possible D gene (5 bases). V lost 5 bases, J lost 10 bases, and 15 bases lay in between. The length of the CDR3 is 14 residues. CDR1 SGHVS and CDR2 FNYEAQ come from the germline V gene. CDR3 nucleotide sequence: TGTGCCAGCAGCGCTTCGGGGGTGGCCTCACCCCTCCACTTT. Residues: CASSASGVASPLHF.